This TCR beta chain came from a study of beta chain features in type 1 diabetes. The authors sorted CD4+ naive, central memory, regulatory and stem cell-like memory cells via CD45RO/CCR7/CD25/CD127/CD95/CD27. The isolated RNA, all of it, was reverse transcribed, so expressed TCRB transcripts were what got sequenced. Generated by immunoSEQ multiplex PCR, the TCRdb table keeps only in-frame clones and is missing some. The repertoire holds under 400,000 clones, with around 13% as singletons. The germline V gene encodes CDR1 LNHDA and CDR2 SQIVND (reference sequence). The V and J ends lost 7 bases and 7 bases, in that order; junction bases with no gene match: 2. This CDR3 is built from 14 residues. Overall study results and limits: Type 1 diabetes patients had moderately but significantly shorter TCRB CDR3s in all four CD4+ subsets. Researchers reported that naive, central memory and Treg TCRB repertoires appeared more similar in patients than in healthy donors. There was no resolution here of whether HLA type influences TCRB rearrangement.

In regard to this clone: Its antigen is not identified.

The chain employs TRBV19 and TRBJ2-1; 15 nucleotides line up with TRBD2. This receptor was identified in a woman between 18 and 30 years old with type 1 diabetes. Material: naive CD4+ T cells from blood. CDR3 residues: CASMGTSGRNEQFF. The CDR3 nucleotides are TGTGCCAGTATGGGGACTAGCGGGAGGAATGAGCAGTTCTTC.